This is a list of T cell receptor beta chains from one sample in a study of technical replicates of blood from several donors. Measured with immunoSEQ multiplex PCR; TCRdb has only the in-frame clones, and not every one. This table holds some 77,000 clones, 70% to 90% found once. Specimen: PBMCs. All receptors derive from a human donor in good health. Some clones in this sample may be carry-over from other donors' samples. CDR3s include the opening cysteine and the closing phenylalanine or tryptophan. Fields, in order: V gene, clone size, D gene, J gene, CDR3 DNA, CDR3 protein. The D gene is left open where the match is weak. Rows may omit the clone size; those that give it use once, few, many or a size class.

>TRBV7-8|once|-|TRBJ1-2
TGTGCCAGCAGCTTATCCGCGGGGGTCTATGGCTACACCTTC
CASSLSAGVYGYTF
>TRBV10-3|-|TRBD1|TRBJ2-3
TGTGCCATCAGTGGGGGCAGGGGGAACACAGATACGCAGTATTTT
CAISGGRGNTDTQYF
>TRBV27|-|-|TRBJ2-3
TGTGCCAGCAGGGGAGTCCATACGCAGTATTTT
CASRGVHTQYF
>TRBV6-5|-|-|TRBJ2-5
TGTGCCAGCAGCCAAGCGTTCGGGGAGACCCAGTACTTC
CASSQAFGETQYF
>TRBV5-1|-|TRBD2|TRBJ2-7
TGCGCCAGCAGCTGGGGACTAGCGGGGTCCTACGAGCAGTACTTC
CASSWGLAGSYEQYF
>TRBV9|-|-|TRBJ2-3
TGTGCCAGCAGCTCCCGTTCCATCGGAGACACAGATACGCAGTATTTT
CASSSRSIGDTDTQYF
>TRBV25-1|-|-|TRBJ2-7
TGTGCCAGCAGTGACAGATCCTACGAGCAGTACTTC
CASSDRSYEQYF
>TRBV12-5|few|-|TRBJ2-3
TGTGCTAGTGGTTTCCCCGGGAGTCCAGATACGCAGTATTTT
CASGFPGSPDTQYF
>TRBV5-1|-|TRBD2|TRBJ2-5
TGCGCCAGCAGCTTTGCCCTAGCGGGGGGAGAGACCCAGTACTTC
CASSFALAGGETQYF
>TRBV11-3|-|-|TRBJ2-5
TGTGCCAGCAGCTTAGGTGTGGGGGGGCCAGAGACCCAGTACTTC
CASSLGVGGPETQYF
>TRBV19|-|TRBD1|TRBJ1-2
TGTGCCAGTAAGCCCAGGACAGGGGAATATGGCTACACCTTC
CASKPRTGEYGYTF
>TRBV29-1|-|-|TRBJ2-3
TGCAGCGTTTCGACTAGTGTATCAGATACGCAGTATTTT
CSVSTSVSDTQYF
>TRBV5-6|-|-|TRBJ2-1
TGTGCCAGCAGCCCGCTGCAGGCGAGAACCTACAATGAGCAGTTCTTC
CASSPLQARTYNEQFF
>TRBV2|medium-sized|TRBD2|TRBJ2-7
TGTGCCAGCAGTGATCCACACAGGGTTTTTCTTTCTAGCGGGGGGGCCGACAAGCAGTACTTC
CASSDPHRVFLSSGGADKQYF
>TRBV5-1|-|TRBD1|TRBJ2-7
TGCGCCAGCAGCTTGGACGGGACAGGGGGATATTACGAGCAGTACTTC
CASSLDGTGGYYEQYF
>TRBV5-1|-|-|TRBJ2-2
TGCGCCAGCAGCTTGGCCGAGGGCAAACTAACCGGGGAGCTGTTTTTT
CASSLAEGKLTGELFF
>TRBV7-9|-|TRBD2|TRBJ2-1
TGTGCCAGCAGCTCGCTAGCGGGAGGTTACAATGAGCAGTTCTTC
CASSSLAGGYNEQFF
>TRBV6-6|once|-|TRBJ1-2
TGTGCCAGCAGGCAGGGGATCGAGGACTATGGCTACACCTTC
CASRQGIEDYGYTF
>TRBV21-1|-|-|TRBJ1-1
TGTGCCAGCAGCTTTCTCGGGGAGCAGCTGAACACTGAAGCTTTCTTT
CASSFLGEQLNTEAFF
>TRBV7-8|-|-|TRBJ1-4
TGTGCCAGCAGCTTACCGGGACAATGGGAAAAACTGTTTTTT
CASSLPGQWEKLFF
>TRBV4-1|once|TRBD2|TRBJ2-1
TGCGCCAGCAGCCGCGCCGGGACTAGCTCCGGTGAGCAGTTCTTC
CASSRAGTSSGEQFF
>TRBV7-2|-|-|TRBJ1-1
TGTGCCAGCAGCTTAGTAATTCGGGCTGAAGCTTTCTTT
CASSLVIRAEAFF
>TRBV10-3|few|TRBD2|TRBJ2-7
TGTGCCTCAGGGTCTAGCGGGGGGAGGGTGCAGTACTTC
CASGSSGGRVQYF
>TRBV2|-|TRBD1|TRBJ1-5
TGTGCCAGCAGGCGGGACAGGGGGATAGGGGTGAGCAATCAGCCCCAGCATTTT
CASRRDRGIGVSNQPQHF
>TRBV7-2|-|-|TRBJ2-5
TGTGCCAGCAGCTTAGCCGGACAGCAGCGGGAGACCCAGTACTTC
CASSLAGQQRETQYF
>TRBV14|-|TRBD2|TRBJ2-5
TGTGCCAGCAGCCAAGGGCTGCTAGCGGGGGGAGAGACCCAGTACTTC
CASSQGLLAGGETQYF
>TRBV5-1|-|-|TRBJ2-7
TGCGCCAGCAGCTTGGAGGGGCGATCGGACGAGCAGTACTTC
CASSLEGRSDEQYF
>TRBV11-1|-|-|TRBJ2-7
TGTGCCAGCAGCTTTCGCAGGGCGATCTCCTACGAGCAGTACTTC
CASSFRRAISYEQYF
>TRBV2|-|-|TRBJ2-2
TGTGCCAGCAGGTCCGTTGGAGGCACCGGGGAGCTGTTTTTT
CASRSVGGTGELFF
>TRBV5-1|-|TRBD2|TRBJ2-2
TGCGCCAGCAGCTCCGGGACTAGCGGGAGACACGGGGAGCTGTTTTTT
CASSSGTSGRHGELFF
>TRBV6-6|-|TRBD1|TRBJ1-1
TGTGCCAGCAGCCGACAGGGCATGAACACTGAAGCTTTCTTT
CASSRQGMNTEAFF
>TRBV30|few|-|TRBJ1-5
TGTGCCTGGAGTCCGTTCTCGGGGAGCAATCAGCCCCAGCATTTT
CAWSPFSGSNQPQHF
>TRBV18|-|TRBD1|TRBJ1-2
TGTGCCAGCTCACCAAACAGGGGGTATGGCTACACCTTC
CASSPNRGYGYTF
>TRBV6-5|-|-|TRBJ1-2
TGTGCCAGCAGTTACAGGGGGGGGTCCGGCTATGGCTACACCTTC
CASSYRGGSGYGYTF
>TRBV7-2|once|TRBD2|TRBJ2-3
TGTGCCAGCAGACGGCCAGGACTAGCGGGGAGCACAGATACGCAGTATTTT
CASRRPGLAGSTDTQYF
>TRBV5-1|-|-|TRBJ2-1
TGCGCCAGCAGCACCACCTTAGGTAGCGGTTCCTACAATGAGCAGTTCTTC
CASSTTLGSGSYNEQFF
>TRBV18|-|TRBD1|TRBJ2-5
TGTGCCAGCTCACCAGCTCGACAGGGGATAGGAGAGACCCAGTACTTC
CASSPARQGIGETQYF
>TRBV4-2|once|-|TRBJ2-5
TGTGCCAGCAGCCCCACCGATCAGGGGGAGACCCAGTACTTC
CASSPTDQGETQYF
>TRBV7-9|-|-|TRBJ1-3
TGTGCCAGCACCCCCGGGGGAAACACCATATATTTT
CASTPGGNTIYF